The clone carrying this T cell receptor (beta chain) was observed a handful of times. The entry originates in a study of shared T cell receptors in the human thymus. Germline V gene lookup returns CDR1 LGHNA and CDR2 YSLEER. V was shortened by 1 base and J by 4 bases, with 17 bases between the two germline ends. The CDR3 is 16 residues long. Assay used: immunoSEQ multiplex PCR; TCRdb lists only in-frame clones, some missing. The sample includes roughly 500,000 clones, around three quarters of them seen just once. The sample also formed part of further work on human thymus T cells. That work adds: Resections were taken during corrective heart surgery, and the thymus tissue came from these.

Sequenced material: thymocytes. The clonotype originates from a boy younger than two with a congenital heart defect. The chain uses TRBV4-3 and TRBJ2-7; D is possibly TRBD2 (5 bases). The CDR3 loop is CASSQVTGRRRYEQYF. The CDR3, as DNA: TGCGCCAGCAGCCAAGTTACCGGCAGGAGGCGATACGAGCAGTACTTC.